These T cell receptor beta chains were read from a single sample in a study of cytomegalovirus exposure and HLA in healthy donors. Using immunoSEQ multiplex PCR, the repertoire was profiled, and TCRdb retains in-frame clones only, with some absent. The sample has about 190,000 clones; about four fifths are singletons. Sequencing was carried out using PBMCs. Every receptor here comes from a woman aged 45-59 years in good health and CMV-seronegative. The CDR3 runs from the conserved cysteine through the conserved F or W. A D gene is named only where the DNA matches it firmly. Rows may omit the clone size; those that give it use once, few, many or a size class.

TRBD2,TRBV19,TRBJ2-7,-,CASSYGLAGGYEQYF,TGTGCCAGTAGTTATGGACTAGCGGGAGGTTACGAGCAGTACTTC
TRBD1,TRBV2,TRBJ2-2,-,CASTRQGSTGELFF,TGTGCCAGCACCAGACAGGGGTCCACCGGGGAGCTGTTTTTT
TRBD2,TRBV4-1,TRBJ2-3,-,CASSQVLAGLLDTQYF,TGCGCCAGCAGCCAAGTACTAGCGGGCCTACTAGATACGCAGTATTTT
TRBD1,TRBV29-1,TRBJ2-7,-,CSVERWTGVTYEQYF,TGCAGCGTTGAACGTTGGACAGGAGTAACCTACGAGCAGTACTTC
TRBD1,TRBV10-3,TRBJ2-6,-,CAISESSGGRSGANVLTF,TGTGCCATCAGTGAGTCTTCAGGGGGCCGCTCTGGGGCCAACGTCCTGACTTTC
TRBD2,TRBV7-9,TRBJ2-3,-,CASSPGVAGVTDTQYF,TGTGCCAGCAGCCCCGGGGTAGCGGGGGTCACAGATACGCAGTATTTT
TRBD2,TRBV5-1,TRBJ2-1,-,CASSLPRLAGENDEQFF,TGCGCCAGCAGCCTCCCTCGACTAGCGGGAGAAAACGATGAGCAGTTCTTC
TRBD2,TRBV5-1,TRBJ2-3,-,CASSLLAAVADTQYF,TGCGCCAGCAGCTTACTAGCGGCGGTGGCAGATACGCAGTATTTT
-,TRBV6-4,TRBJ2-3,-,CASRSPQQGDTQYF,TGTGCCAGCAGGAGCCCCCAGCAGGGAGATACGCAGTATTTT
-,TRBV6-1,TRBJ1-5,-,CASSTVSEGQPQHF,TGTGCCAGCAGTACCGTCTCGGAGGGTCAGCCCCAGCATTTT
TRBD2,TRBV4-1,TRBJ2-7,-,CASSQDLLRGRASEQYF,TGCGCCAGCAGCCAAGACCTACTCCGCGGGAGGGCCAGCGAGCAGTACTTC
TRBD2,TRBV2,TRBJ2-3,-,CASSGGGFGSRDTQYF,TGTGCCAGCAGTGGGGGGGGGTTCGGCTCTAGGGATACGCAGTATTTT
-,TRBV27,TRBJ2-7,-,CASSLTGGAYEQYF,TGTGCCAGCAGTCTTACAGGGGGGGCCTACGAGCAGTACTTC
TRBD1,TRBV4-3,TRBJ1-2,-,CASSRTRTGNYGYTF,TGCGCCAGCAGCCGAACTAGGACAGGGAACTATGGCTACACCTTC
-,TRBV7-2,TRBJ1-1,-,CASSFGHQPGGNTEAFF,TGTGCCAGCAGCTTCGGGCACCAACCGGGGGGTAATACTGAAGCTTTCTTT
TRBD1,TRBV28,TRBJ1-2,-,CASRNSGGDYGYTF,TGTGCCAGCAGAAACTCAGGGGGCGACTATGGCTACACCTTC
-,TRBV7-9,TRBJ1-2,-,CASSVRSPTYGYTF,TGTGCCAGCAGCGTACGGAGCCCTACCTATGGCTACACCTTC
-,TRBV25-1,TRBJ2-1,-,CASSAITGNTYNEQFF,TGTGCCAGCAGTGCTATAACAGGGAACACCTACAATGAGCAGTTCTTC
-,TRBV20-1,TRBJ1-1,-,CSARWNTEAFF,TGCAGTGCTCGGTGGAACACTGAAGCTTTCTTT
TRBD1,TRBV28,TRBJ1-6,few,CASRDWTGDNSPLHF,TGTGCCAGCAGGGACTGGACAGGGGATAATTCACCCCTCCACTTT
-,TRBV10-2,TRBJ1-2,-,CASSESLDGYTF,TGCGCCAGCAGTGAGTCTCTAGATGGCTACACCTTC
-,TRBV28,TRBJ2-7,-,CASSLYRRMDEQYF,TGTGCCAGCAGTTTATACAGGCGAATGGACGAGCAGTACTTC
-,TRBV7-6,TRBJ1-2,-,CASSITPTENYGYTF,TGTGCCAGCAGCATAACCCCGACAGAGAACTATGGCTACACCTTC
-,TRBV6-1,TRBJ2-1,-,CASSARRGGGIEQFF,TGTGCCAGCAGCGCTCGACGAGGGGGGGGAATTGAGCAGTTCTTC
TRBD1,TRBV7-3,TRBJ1-2,-,CASSQGQGGSYGYTF,TGTGCCAGCAGCCAGGGACAGGGAGGGTCCTATGGCTACACCTTC
TRBD2,TRBV4-1,TRBJ2-5,few,CASSQDMGLERTQYF,TGCGCCAGCAGCCAAGATATGGGACTAGAGAGGACCCAGTACTTC
TRBD2,TRBV18,TRBJ2-3,-,CASSLVAGDISDTQYF,TGTGCCAGCTCACTGGTAGCGGGAGACATTTCAGATACGCAGTATTTT
-,TRBV29-1,TRBJ2-1,-,CSVEDRRERHEQFF,TGCAGCGTTGAAGATCGTCGGGAGCGACATGAGCAGTTCTTC
TRBD1,TRBV5-1,TRBJ1-3,-,CASSLTGGDGNTIYF,TGCGCCAGCAGCCTGACAGGGGGCGACGGAAACACCATATATTTT
-,TRBV11-2,TRBJ2-2,-,CASSLDPRGASGTGELFF,TGTGCCAGCAGCTTAGACCCCCGGGGGGCGTCCGGCACCGGGGAGCTGTTTTTT
TRBD2,TRBV11-1,TRBJ2-5,-,CASSLGAGFPQETQYF,TGTGCCAGCAGCTTAGGAGCGGGGTTTCCCCAAGAGACCCAGTACTTC
TRBD2,TRBV4-3,TRBJ2-5,-,CASSQDVVAGGLKTQYF,TGCGCCAGCAGCCAAGATGTGGTAGCGGGGGGGCTGAAGACCCAGTACTTC
TRBD1,TRBV7-2,TRBJ2-4,-,CASSFRSGGNIQYF,TGTGCCAGCAGCTTTAGATCAGGGGGAAACATTCAGTACTTC
-,TRBV4-3,TRBJ1-2,few,CASSPTYDRQYYGYTF,TGCGCCAGCAGCCCAACTTACGACAGGCAGTACTATGGCTACACCTTC
TRBD1,TRBV18,TRBJ1-1,-,CASSRGQGGNTEAFF,TGTGCCAGCTCACGCGGACAGGGGGGGAACACTGAAGCTTTCTTT
TRBD1,TRBV7-2,TRBJ2-7,-,CASSLGDSLYEQYF,TGTGCCAGCAGCTTAGGGGACAGCCTCTACGAGCAGTACTTC
-,TRBV7-3,TRBJ2-6,-,CASGQGGGANVLTF,TGTGCCAGCGGCCAGGGCGGTGGGGCCAACGTCCTGACTTTC
-,TRBV7-2,TRBJ2-5,-,CASSLTHRAETQYF,TGTGCCAGCAGCCTGACCCATCGAGCGGAGACCCAGTACTTC
-,TRBV28,TRBJ2-2,-,CASSRDNANTGELFF,TGTGCCAGCAGCCGGGACAACGCGAACACCGGGGAGCTGTTTTTT
TRBD1,TRBV7-3,TRBJ1-3,-,CASSLAGTVPGNTIYF,TGTGCCAGCAGCTTAGCCGGGACAGTTCCTGGAAACACCATATATTTT
TRBD1,TRBV7-2,TRBJ1-2,-,CASRVGQGSANYGYTF,TGTGCCAGCAGGGTAGGACAGGGGTCAGCTAACTATGGCTACACCTTC
TRBD2,TRBV5-4,TRBJ2-5,-,CASSKSGVAGGPIGTQYF,TGTGCCAGCAGCAAATCAGGCGTAGCGGGAGGGCCCATAGGGACCCAGTACTTC
TRBD2,TRBV2,TRBJ2-3,-,CASSLRAGDTQYF,TGTGCCAGCAGCCTCAGAGCGGGGGATACGCAGTATTTT
TRBD1,TRBV5-1,TRBJ1-1,-,CASSSWTGIGNTEAFF,TGCGCCAGCAGCTCGTGGACAGGGATAGGGAACACTGAAGCTTTCTTT
TRBD1,TRBV13,TRBJ2-1,-,CASSLGYRDRGSNEQFF,TGTGCCAGCAGCTTAGGTTATAGGGACAGGGGGTCGAATGAGCAGTTCTTC
TRBD2,TRBV7-2,TRBJ2-3,once,CASSRTSGITDTQYF,TGTGCCAGCAGCCGGACTAGCGGGATAACAGATACGCAGTATTTT
-,TRBV9,TRBJ2-3,-,CASSAGKITDTQYF,TGTGCCAGCAGCGCAGGGAAGATCACAGATACGCAGTATTTT
TRBD1,TRBV7-3,TRBJ1-1,few,CASSSKGALEAFF,TGTGCCAGCAGCTCAAAGGGGGCCCTTGAAGCTTTCTTT
-,TRBV7-9,TRBJ1-2,-,CASRQAGDNGYTF,TGTGCCAGCAGGCAAGCGGGGGACAATGGCTACACCTTC
-,TRBV7-9,TRBJ2-1,-,CASSPISVSEQFF,TGTGCCAGCAGCCCCATAAGTGTGAGTGAGCAGTTCTTC
-,TRBV7-9,TRBJ1-6,-,CASSPPGSPLHF,TGTGCCAGCAGCCCGCCGGGTTCACCCCTCCACTTT
-,TRBV27,TRBJ1-1,-,CASSFHTGNTEAFF,TGTGCCAGCAGTTTTCACACAGGGAACACTGAAGCTTTCTTT
TRBD2,TRBV15,TRBJ2-3,-,CATSSLGLAGGGDTQYF,TGTGCCACCTCAAGCCTCGGACTAGCGGGAGGAGGGGATACGCAGTATTTT
TRBD1,TRBV11-2,TRBJ1-1,-,CASSLRQGRNTEAFF,TGTGCCAGCAGCCTACGACAGGGGAGGAACACTGAAGCTTTCTTT
-,TRBV5-1,TRBJ1-4,-,CASSLAVRGRGEKLFF,TGCGCCAGCAGCTTGGCGGTCAGGGGAAGAGGCGAAAAACTGTTTTTT
-,TRBV6-6,TRBJ2-1,-,CASSYGRNEQFF,TGTGCCAGCAGTTACGGGAGGAATGAGCAGTTCTTC
-,TRBV7-7,TRBJ1-1,few,CASSLGRNTEAFF,TGTGCTAGCAGCTTAGGGAGGAACACTGAAGCTTTCTTT